This TCR beta chain was identified during a study of T cells in Graves' hyperthyroidism and ophthalmopathy. TCR beta CDR3 sequences were amplified from RNA transcripts. The primer set for the first-round RT-PCR of the TCR CDR3 was HTBI. Each CDR3 protein is one row after TCRdb ran MiXCR on the multiplex PCR reads. Of 200,000 to 250,000 distinct CDR3 sequences listed, roughly 18% are singletons. The CDR3 is made up of 14 amino acids. Germline values: CDR1 SGHNT, CDR2 YYREEE (reference sequence). The germline V and J ends were trimmed by 5 bases and 3 bases, with 14 bases remaining between them. This TCR derives from a man in his forties with Graves' hyperthyroidism. The sample consisted of blood. The chain employs TRBV5-4 and TRBJ1-2; a weak D match, TRBD1 (5 bases). The CDR3 is CASRSQGNYYGYTF. CDR3 sequence (DNA): TGTGCCAGCAGATCTCAGGGTAATTACTATGGCTACACCTTC.